Below are 6 T cell receptor beta chains sequenced from a single sample in a study of cytomegalovirus exposure and HLA in healthy donors. Primers included in the PCR were 60 Vbeta and 13 Jbeta primers. Assay: immunoSEQ multiplex PCR; the TCRdb copy retains only in-frame clones and omits some. The repertoire has about 43,000 clones, about half of them found once; the top ten carry roughly 6%. The sequencing sample was made of PBMCs. The receptors were gathered from a man in his sixties in good health and CMV-seronegative.

CDR3 sequence reads: CAISPGGSGYGYTF. CDR3 sequence (DNA): TGTGCCATCAGTCCAGGGGGCTCGGGTTATGGCTACACCTTC. This rearrangement joins TRBV10-3 to TRBJ1-2, with 8 positions matching TRBD1. The CDR3 has 14 residues. The ends lost 5 bases at V and 5 bases at J; junction bases unmatched: 7. From germline, CDR1 is ENHRY and CDR2 SYGVKD.

This clone appeared a few times. J is TRBJ1-2 and V is TRBV7-9, with 9 bases identical to TRBD1. The CDR3 has 13 amino acids. V was clipped by 4 bases and J by 7 bases; unmatched bases: 4. Germline V gives CDR1 SEHNR, CDR2 FQNEAQ (reference sequence). The CDR3 spells CASSWTGVGGYTF. For the CDR3, the DNA is TGTGCCAGCAGCTGGACAGGGGTCGGTGGCTACACCTTC. The full variable domain, with the rest looked up from reference TRBV7-9 and TRBJ1-2, is DTGVSQNPRHKITKRGQNVTFRCDPISEHNRLYWYRQTLGQGPEFLTYFQNEAQLEKSRLLSDRFSAERPKGSFSTLEIQRTEQGDSAMYLCASSWTGVGGYTFGSGTRLTVV.

The DNA of the CDR3 is TGTGCCAGCAGCTCGTCCGGGACAGGGAGGGAAAAACTGTTTTTT. Translation: CASSSSGTGREKLFF. This chain joins TRBV5-4 and TRBJ1-4, with TRBD1 matching 9 bases. The CDR3 length is 15 residues. The V and J ends lost 3 bases and 8 bases, in that order; junction bases with no gene match: 8. Germline CDR1 and CDR2: SGHNT and YYREEE (reference sequence).

This chain links TRBV15 with TRBJ2-5; D ambiguous. Germline CDR1 and CDR2: LNHNV and YYDKDF (reference sequence). This CDR3 spans 15 amino acids. Trimming stripped 0 bases from V and 2 bases from J, with 10 bases between. This CDR3 reads CATSRDPGPQETQYF. The CDR3 nucleotides read TGTGCCACCAGCAGAGATCCAGGCCCTCAAGAGACCCAGTACTTC.

This sequence joins TRBV15 and TRBJ2-1; tentatively, D is TRBD1 (5 bases). Germline V lookup: CDR1 LNHNV, CDR2 YYDKDF (reference sequence). Trimming removed 4 bases at V and 4 bases at J, with 8 bases between. CDR3 length: 13 residues. The CDR3 sequence: CATSTDRYNEQFF. The CDR3 bases are TGTGCCACCAGCACCGACAGATACAATGAGCAGTTCTTC.

The CDR3, as DNA: TGTGCCAGCAAGGGGTCAACGTATGGCTACACCTTC. Its protein is CASKGSTYGYTF. The J gene is TRBJ1-2, the V gene TRBV27; D is perhaps TRBD1 (5 bases). V lost 7 bases, J lost 5 bases, and 11 bases lay in between. Germline V lookup: CDR1 MNHEY, CDR2 SMNVEV (reference sequence). The CDR3 totals 12 residues.